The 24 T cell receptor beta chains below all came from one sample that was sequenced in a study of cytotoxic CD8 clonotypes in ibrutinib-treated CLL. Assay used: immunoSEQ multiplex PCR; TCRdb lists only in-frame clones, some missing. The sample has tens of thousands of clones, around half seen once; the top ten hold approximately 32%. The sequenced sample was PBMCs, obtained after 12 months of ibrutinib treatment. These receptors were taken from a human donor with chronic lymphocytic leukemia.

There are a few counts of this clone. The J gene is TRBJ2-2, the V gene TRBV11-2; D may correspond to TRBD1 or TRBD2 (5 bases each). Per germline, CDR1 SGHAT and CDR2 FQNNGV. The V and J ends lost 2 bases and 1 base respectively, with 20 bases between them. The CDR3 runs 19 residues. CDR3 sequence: CASSLLIVRWGLNTGELFF. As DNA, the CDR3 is TGTGCCAGCAGCTTACTTATCGTAAGGTGGGGGTTGAACACCGGGGAGCTGTTTTTT. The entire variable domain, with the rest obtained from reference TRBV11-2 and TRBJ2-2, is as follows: EAGVAQSPRYKIIEKRQSVAFWCNPISGHATLYWYQQILGQGPKLLIQFQNNGVVDDSQLPKDRFSAERLKGVDSTLKIQPAKLEDSAVYLCASSLLIVRWGLNTGELFFGEGSRLTVL.

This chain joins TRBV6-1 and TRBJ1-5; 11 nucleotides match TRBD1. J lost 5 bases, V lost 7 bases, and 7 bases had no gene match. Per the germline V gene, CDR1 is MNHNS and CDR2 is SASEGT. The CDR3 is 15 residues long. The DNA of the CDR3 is TGTGCCAGCATTCCGGGACAGGGGGAATATCAGCCCCAGCATTTT. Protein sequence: CASIPGQGEYQPQHF.

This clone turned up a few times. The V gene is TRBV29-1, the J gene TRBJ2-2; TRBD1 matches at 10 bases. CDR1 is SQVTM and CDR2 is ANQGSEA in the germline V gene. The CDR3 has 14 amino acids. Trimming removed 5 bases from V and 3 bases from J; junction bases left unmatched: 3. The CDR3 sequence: CSVLDRGHTGELFF. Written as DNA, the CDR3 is TGCAGCGTTCTCGACAGGGGGCACACCGGGGAGCTGTTTTTT.

In DNA form, the CDR3 reads TGTGCCAGTAGTACTCAACAGGGGAGCACTTCACCCCTCCACTTT. Translating gives CASSTQQGSTSPLHF. The rearrangement uses TRBV19 and TRBJ1-6, with 7 bases that match TRBD1. Germline V lookup: CDR1 LNHDA, CDR2 SQIVND (reference sequence). This CDR3 region has 15 residues. With 4 bases clipped from V and 9 bases from J, the junction kept 9 bases outside the gene matches. The whole variable domain, remainder taken from reference TRBV19 and TRBJ1-6, is DGGITQSPKYLFRKEGQNVTLSCEQNLNHDAMYWYRQDPGQGLRLIYYSQIVNDFQKGDIAEGYSVSREKKESFPLTVTSAQKNPTAFYLCASSTQQGSTSPLHFGNGTRLTVT.

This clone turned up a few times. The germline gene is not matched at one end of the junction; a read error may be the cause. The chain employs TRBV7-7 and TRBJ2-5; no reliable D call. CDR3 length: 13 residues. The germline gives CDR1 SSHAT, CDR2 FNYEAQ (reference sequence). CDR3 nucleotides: TGTGCTAGCAGCCAAGGGAAACTGGAGACCCAGTACTTC. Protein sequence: CASSQGKLETQYF. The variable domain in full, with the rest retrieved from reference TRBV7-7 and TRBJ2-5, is GAGVSQSPRYKVTKRGQDVTLRCDPISSHATLYWYQQALGQGPEFLTYFNYEAQPDKSGLPSDRFSAERPEGSISTLTIQRTEQRDSAMYRCASSQGKLETQYFGPGTRLLVL.

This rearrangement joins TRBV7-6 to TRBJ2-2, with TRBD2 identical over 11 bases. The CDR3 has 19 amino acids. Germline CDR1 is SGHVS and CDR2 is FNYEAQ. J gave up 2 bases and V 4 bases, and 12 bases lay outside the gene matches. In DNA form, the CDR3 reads TGTGCCAGCAGCTCCGTAGCGGGAGGGCCCTTCGCTAACACCGGGGAGCTGTTTTTT. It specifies CASSSVAGGPFANTGELFF. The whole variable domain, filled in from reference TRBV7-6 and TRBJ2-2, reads GAGVSQSPRYKVTKRGQDVALRCDPISGHVSLYWYRQALGQGPEFLTYFNYEAQQDKSGLPNDRFSAERPEGSISTLTIQRTEQRDSAMYRCASSSVAGGPFANTGELFFGEGSRLTVL.

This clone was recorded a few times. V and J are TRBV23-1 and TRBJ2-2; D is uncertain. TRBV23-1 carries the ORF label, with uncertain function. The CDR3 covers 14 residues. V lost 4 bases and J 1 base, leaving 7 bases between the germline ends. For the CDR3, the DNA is TGCGCCAGCAGTCTTGGGGAGAACACCGGGGAGCTGTTTTTT. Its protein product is CASSLGENTGELFF.

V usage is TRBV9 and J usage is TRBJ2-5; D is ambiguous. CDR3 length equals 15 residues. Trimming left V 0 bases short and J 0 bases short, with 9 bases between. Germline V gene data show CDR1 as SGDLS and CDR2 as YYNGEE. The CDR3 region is CASSVDLLDQETQYF. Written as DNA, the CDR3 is TGTGCCAGCAGCGTAGATTTGCTAGACCAAGAGACCCAGTACTTC.

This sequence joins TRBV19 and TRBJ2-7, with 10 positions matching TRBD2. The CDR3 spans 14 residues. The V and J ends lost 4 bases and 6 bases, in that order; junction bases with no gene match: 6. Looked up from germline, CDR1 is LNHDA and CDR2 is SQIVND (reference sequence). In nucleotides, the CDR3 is TGTGCCAGTAGTACTAGCGGGAGTTTTAGCGAGCAGTACTTC. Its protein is CASSTSGSFSEQYF.

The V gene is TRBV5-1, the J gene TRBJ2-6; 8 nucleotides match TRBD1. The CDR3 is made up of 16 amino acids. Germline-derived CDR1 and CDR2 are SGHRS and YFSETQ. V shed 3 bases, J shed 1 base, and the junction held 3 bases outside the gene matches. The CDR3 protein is CASSYNRGSGANVLTF. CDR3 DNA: TGCGCCAGCAGCTATAACAGGGGGTCTGGGGCCAACGTCCTGACTTTC.

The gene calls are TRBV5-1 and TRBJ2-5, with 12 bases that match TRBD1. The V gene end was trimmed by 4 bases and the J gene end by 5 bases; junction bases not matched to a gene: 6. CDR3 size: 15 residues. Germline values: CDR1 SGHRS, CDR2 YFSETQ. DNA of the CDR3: TGCGCCAGCAGCCGCCGGGACAGGGGGCTTGAGACCCAGTACTTC. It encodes CASSRRDRGLETQYF.

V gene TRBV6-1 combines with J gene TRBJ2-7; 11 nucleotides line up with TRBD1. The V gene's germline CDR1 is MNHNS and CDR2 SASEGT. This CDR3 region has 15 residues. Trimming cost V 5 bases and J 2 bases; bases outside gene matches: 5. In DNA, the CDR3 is TGTGCCAGCAGTAGCCGGGACAGGGGGACCTACGAGCAGTACTTC. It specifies CASSSRDRGTYEQYF.

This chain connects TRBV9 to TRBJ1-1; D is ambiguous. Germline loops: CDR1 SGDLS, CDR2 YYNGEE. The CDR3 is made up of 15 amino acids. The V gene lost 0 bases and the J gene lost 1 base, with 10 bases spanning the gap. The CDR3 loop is CASSVDPGGNTEAFF. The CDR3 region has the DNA TGTGCCAGCAGCGTAGACCCGGGAGGGAACACTGAAGCTTTCTTT.

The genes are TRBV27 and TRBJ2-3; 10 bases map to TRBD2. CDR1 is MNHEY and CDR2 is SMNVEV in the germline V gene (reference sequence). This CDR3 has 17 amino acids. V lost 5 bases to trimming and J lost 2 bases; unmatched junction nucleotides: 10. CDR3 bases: TGTGCCAGCAGTACCCGGAGCGGGAGGGCCCTCACAGATACGCAGTATTTT. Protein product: CASSTRSGRALTDTQYF.

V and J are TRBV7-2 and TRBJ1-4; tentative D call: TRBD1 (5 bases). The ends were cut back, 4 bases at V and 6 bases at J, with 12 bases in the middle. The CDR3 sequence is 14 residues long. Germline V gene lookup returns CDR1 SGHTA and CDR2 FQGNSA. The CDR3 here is CASSSGRGDEKLFF. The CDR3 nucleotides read TGTGCCAGCAGCTCGGGTCGGGGGGATGAAAAACTGTTTTTT. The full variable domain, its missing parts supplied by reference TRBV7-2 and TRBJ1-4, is GAGVSQSPSNKVTEKGKDVELRCDPISGHTALYWYRQSLGQGLEFLIYFQGNSAPDKSGLPSDRFSAERTGGSVSTLTIQRTQQEDSAVYLCASSSGRGDEKLFFGSGTQLSVL.

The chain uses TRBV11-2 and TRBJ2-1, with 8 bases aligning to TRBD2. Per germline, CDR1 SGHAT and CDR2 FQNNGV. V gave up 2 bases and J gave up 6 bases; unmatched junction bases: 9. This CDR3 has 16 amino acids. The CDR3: CASSLTRDSGVNEQFF. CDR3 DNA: TGTGCCAGCAGCTTAACCCGGGATAGCGGGGTCAATGAGCAGTTCTTC.

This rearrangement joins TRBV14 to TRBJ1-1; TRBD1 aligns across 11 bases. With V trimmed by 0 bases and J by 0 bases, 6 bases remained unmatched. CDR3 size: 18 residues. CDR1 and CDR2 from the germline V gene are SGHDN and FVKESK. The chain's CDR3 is CASSQDIGQGAMNTEAFF. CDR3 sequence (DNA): TGTGCCAGCAGCCAAGATATTGGACAGGGGGCAATGAACACTGAAGCTTTCTTT. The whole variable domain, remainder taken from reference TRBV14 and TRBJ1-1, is EAGVTQFPSHSVIEKGQTVTLRCDPISGHDNLYWYRRVMGKEIKFLLHFVKESKQDESGMPNNRFLAERTGGTYSTLKVQPAELEDSGVYFCASSQDIGQGAMNTEAFFGQGTRLTVV.

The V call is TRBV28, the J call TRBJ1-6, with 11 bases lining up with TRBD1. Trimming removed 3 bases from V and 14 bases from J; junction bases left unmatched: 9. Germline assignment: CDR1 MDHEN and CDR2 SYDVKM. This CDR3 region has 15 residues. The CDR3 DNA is TGTGCCAGCAGTTTCCCCGGGACAGGGGGGAGGACCCTCCACTTT. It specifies CASSFPGTGGRTLHF. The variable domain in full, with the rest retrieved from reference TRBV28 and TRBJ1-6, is DVKVTQSSRYLVKRTGEKVFLECVQDMDHENMFWYRQDPGLGLRLIYFSYDVKMKEKGDIPEGYSVSREKKERFSLILESASTNQTSMYLCASSFPGTGGRTLHFGNGTRLTVT.

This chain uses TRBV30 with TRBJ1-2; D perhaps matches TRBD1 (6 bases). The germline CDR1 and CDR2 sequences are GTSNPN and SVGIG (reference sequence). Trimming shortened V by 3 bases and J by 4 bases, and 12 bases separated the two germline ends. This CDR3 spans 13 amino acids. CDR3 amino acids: CAWRTGASYGYTF. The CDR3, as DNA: TGTGCCTGGAGAACGGGGGCTAGCTATGGCTACACCTTC.

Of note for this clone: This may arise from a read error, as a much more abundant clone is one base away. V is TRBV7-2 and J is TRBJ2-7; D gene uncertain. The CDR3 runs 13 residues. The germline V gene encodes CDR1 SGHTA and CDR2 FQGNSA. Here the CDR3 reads CASSVGSNYGQYF. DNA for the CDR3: TGTGCCAGCAGCGTAGGGTCGAACTACGGGCAGTACTTC.

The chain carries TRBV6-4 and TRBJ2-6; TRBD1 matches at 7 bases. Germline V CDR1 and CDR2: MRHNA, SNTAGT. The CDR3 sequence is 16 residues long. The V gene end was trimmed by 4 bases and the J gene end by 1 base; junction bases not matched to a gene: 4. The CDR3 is CASSVAGGSGANVLTF. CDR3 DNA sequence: TGTGCCAGCAGTGTCGCAGGGGGTTCTGGGGCCAACGTCCTGACTTTC.

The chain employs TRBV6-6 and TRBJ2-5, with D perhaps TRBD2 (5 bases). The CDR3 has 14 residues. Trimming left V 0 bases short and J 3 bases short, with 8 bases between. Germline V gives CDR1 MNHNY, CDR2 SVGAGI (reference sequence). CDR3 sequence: CASSYSTREETQYF. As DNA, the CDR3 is TGTGCCAGCAGTTACTCGACGAGGGAAGAGACCCAGTACTTC.

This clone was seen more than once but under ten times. In nucleotides, the CDR3 is TGTGCCAGCAGCCTAACGGGACAGGGGGCTGGCGGCTACACCTTC. Translated: CASSLTGQGAGGYTF. The chain is built from TRBV28 and TRBJ1-2; 12 bases map to TRBD1. In germline, CDR1 is MDHEN, CDR2 SYDVKM. This CDR3 is 15 amino acids long. Losses at the gene ends were 6 bases for V and 8 bases for J; bases not matched to a gene: 10.

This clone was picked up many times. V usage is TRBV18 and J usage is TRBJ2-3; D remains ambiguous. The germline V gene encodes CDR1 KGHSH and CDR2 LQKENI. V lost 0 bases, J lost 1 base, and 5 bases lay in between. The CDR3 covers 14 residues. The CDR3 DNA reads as TGTGCCAGCTCACCACCGGCGGGCACAGATACGCAGTATTTT. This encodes CASSPPAGTDTQYF.